Listed below are T cell receptor beta chains from one sample, sequenced in a study of blood T cell repertoires in COVID-19. TCRdb's copy holds only in-frame clones and misses some; the assay was immunoSEQ multiplex PCR. The sample holds a few hundred thousand clones, approximately 85% seen once. Sequenced input: PBMCs or T cells enriched from blood (not recorded which). These receptors all stem from a man in his thirties or forties who had recovered from COVID-19. Each CDR3 is given with its conserved first and last residue.

TRBJ1-4	TRBV7-9	CASSSGQGDEKLFF
TRBJ2-2	TRBV25-1	CASSDSAGGARAGELFF
TRBJ1-4	TRBV19	CASSTDRTGPNEKLFF
TRBJ2-1	TRBV7-9	CASSPRAGTGNNEQFF
TRBJ2-7	TRBV12-3/TRBV12-4	CASSSVWGQGQYF
TRBJ2-3	TRBV18	CASSPRGGAGTDTQYF
TRBJ2-3	TRBV7-9	CASSHLGLRTDTQYF
TRBJ2-5	TRBV7-3	CASSLSPGETQYF
TRBJ1-2	TRBV3-1/TRBV3-2	CASSPTDTFSRGYTF
TRBJ2-2	TRBV4-1	CASSHIGGVTGELFF
TRBJ1-6	TRBV11-2	CASSSVRKGRRSPLHF
TRBJ1-3	TRBV7-2	CASSTLGSGNTIYF
TRBJ1-3	TRBV5-1	CASSLAAAGNTIYF
TRBJ2-2	TRBV2	CASSPPGVGTGELFF
TRBJ1-1	TRBV27	CASNRFATGGLTEAFF
TRBJ1-2	TRBV3-1/TRBV3-2	CASSQGQGRVDMRGYTF
TRBJ1-4	TRBV7-9	CASSAQGPSEKLFF
TRBJ1-5	TRBV4-1	CASSQAQGGIVVEPQHF
TRBJ2-1	TRBV5-1	CASSGQGSYNEQFF
TRBJ2-2	TRBV7-9	CASSLGEALGELFF
TRBJ2-1	TRBV27	CASSFLSRNEQFF
TRBJ1-1	TRBV18	CASSPGEMNTEAFF
TRBJ2-3	TRBV5-4	CASSLSSGVSDTQYF
TRBJ2-1	TRBV2	CASSAGTSGGGNEQFF
TRBJ1-5	TRBV18	CASSQNQGSNQPQHF
TRBJ1-4	TRBV29-1	CSVETGVSEKLFF
TRBJ1-1	TRBV5-4	CASSPQDREGTEAFF
TRBJ1-2	TRBV5-4	CASSPQGGANYGYTF
TRBJ1-4	TRBV9	CASSKDRGPYEKLFF
TRBJ1-5	TRBV4-3	CASSQDLAGHWPQHF
TRBJ1-1	TRBV6-6	CASSYPRVLNTEAFF
TRBJ1-1	TRBV5-6	CASSRTGLRTTEAFF
TRBJ2-2	TRBV6-2/TRBV6-3	CASSWGQGPTELFF
TRBJ1-6	TRBV15	CATSRDLENSPLHF
TRBJ2-7	TRBV2	CASSGQGAYEQYF
TRBJ1-2	TRBV4-3	CASSRKKGGGGYTF
TRBJ2-1	TRBV10-3	CAISDILASYNEQFF
TRBJ2-1	TRBV24-1	CATSDPQGYNEQFF
TRBJ1-1	TRBV6-2/TRBV6-3	CASSSGYTANTEAFF
TRBJ1-2	TRBV3-1/TRBV3-2	CASSQVSNYGYTF
TRBJ1-4	TRBV4-2	CASADTPRATNEKLFF
TRBJ2-3	TRBV6-5	CASSAVSTDTQYF
TRBJ1-1	TRBV29-1	CSVVFGRDTEAFF
TRBJ2-7	TRBV6-5	CASTPGTGYEQYF
TRBJ2-1	TRBV19	CASTGRTTLYNEQFF
TRBJ1-1	TRBV5-4	CASTSPDRGGTEAFF
TRBJ1-3	TRBV19	CASSVNAGSGNTIYF
TRBJ2-1	TRBV6-4	CASSDSGQVTNEQFF
TRBJ1-6	TRBV6-1	CASSESGGNSPLHF
TRBJ1-5	TRBV11-2	CASSSPGGNQPQHF
TRBJ2-7	TRBV4-1	CASSPTTRRASGGLSYEQYF
TRBJ1-3	TRBV9	CASSVALGAGNTIYF
TRBJ2-1	TRBV5-4	CASSLRYGGTGGYNEQFF
TRBJ2-6	TRBV5-4	CASSRTPKHSGANVLTF
TRBJ1-1	TRBV19	CASRLNTEAFF